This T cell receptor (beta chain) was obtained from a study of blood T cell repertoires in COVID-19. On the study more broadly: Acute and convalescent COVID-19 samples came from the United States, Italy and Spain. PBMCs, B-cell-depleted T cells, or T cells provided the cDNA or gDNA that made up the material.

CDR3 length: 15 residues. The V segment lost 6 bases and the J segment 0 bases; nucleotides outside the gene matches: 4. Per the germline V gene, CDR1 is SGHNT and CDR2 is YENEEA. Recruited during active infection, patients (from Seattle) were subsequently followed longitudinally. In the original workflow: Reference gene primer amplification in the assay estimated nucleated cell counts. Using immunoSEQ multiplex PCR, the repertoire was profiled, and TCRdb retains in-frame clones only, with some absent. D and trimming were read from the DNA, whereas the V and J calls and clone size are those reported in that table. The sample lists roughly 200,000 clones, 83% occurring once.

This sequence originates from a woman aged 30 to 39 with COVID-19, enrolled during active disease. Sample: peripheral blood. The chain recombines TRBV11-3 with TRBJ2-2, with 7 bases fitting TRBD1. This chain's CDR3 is CASSPGTANTGELFF. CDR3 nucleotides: TGTGCCAGCAGTCCCGGGACAGCGAACACCGGGGAGCTGTTTTTT.